This TCR beta chain was identified in a study of cytotoxic CD8 clonotypes in ibrutinib-treated CLL. Study in general: Productive templates per sample averaged about 260,000; productive rearrangements, more than 75,000. Study-wide findings and caveats: The study found clonality rose at ibrutinib response, then fell toward baseline at progression. Lymph node repertoires were not studied, and sampling times were unmatched.

The V end was cut by 4 bases, the J end by 14 bases, with 15 bases between. Germline lookup yields CDR1 SGHDT and CDR2 YYEEEE. CDR3 size: 11 residues. Measured with immunoSEQ multiplex PCR; TCRdb has only the in-frame clones, and not every one. The top ten clones hold around 15% of a sample with approximately 200,000 clones, 55% to 85% of them seen once. Of note for this clone: Its antigen is still unknown.

The sequencing here drew on PBMCs, taken after 24 months of ibrutinib treatment. The TCR originated in a human donor with chronic lymphocytic leukemia. The chain joins TRBV5-6 to TRBJ1-2; D perhaps matches TRBD1 (6 bases). CDR3 residues: CASSNPGHYTF. Here the CDR3 DNA reads TGTGCCAGCAGCAATCCGGGACATTATACCTTC. The whole variable domain, filled in from reference TRBV5-6 and TRBJ1-2, reads DAGVTQSPTHLIKTRGQQVTLRCSPKSGHDTVSWYQQALGQGPQFIFQYYEEEERQRGNFPDRFSGHQFPNYSSELNVNALLLGDSALYLCASSNPGHYTFGSGTRLTVV.